This entry concerns a single TCR beta chain. The source of the sample is a study of cytomegalovirus exposure and HLA in healthy donors. PCR amplification relied on 60 Vbeta primers (plus 13 Jbeta primers). This table comes from immunoSEQ multiplex PCR, and its TCRdb copy is limited to in-frame clones, with some not included. This table holds about 140,000 clones, around 79% found once. The sequenced material came from PBMCs. The TCR sequence derives from a female donor in good health and CMV-seronegative.

The CDR3 spells CASSPQGKVAKNIQYF. CDR3 DNA: TGCGCCAGCAGCCCCCAGGGGAAGGTCGCCAAAAACATTCAGTACTTC. The rearrangement uses TRBV5-1 and TRBJ2-4; TRBD1 is a possible D gene (6 bases). The germline V gene has CDR1 SGHRS and CDR2 YFSETQ. This CDR3 has 16 residues. Trimming cost V 4 bases and J 1 base, with 15 bases left between them.